The clone carrying this TCR beta chain was recorded only once. This entry is derived from a study of blood T cell repertoires in COVID-19. For the study at large: Samples taken during acute and convalescent COVID-19 were collected in the United States, Italy and Spain. The cDNA or gDNA used as material had been derived from T cells, B-cell-depleted T cells, or PBMCs.

Trimming took 6 bases from V and 6 from J, leaving 15 bases between them. CDR3 size: 13 residues. Source study methods: Nucleated cell counts were estimated from reference gene primer amplification. TCRdb keeps only in-frame clones here, not all; method: immunoSEQ multiplex PCR. The DNA gave D and trimming, while V, J and clone size come from that table. The sample holds approximately 260,000 clones, 75% to 85% seen once. V usage is TRBV5-3 and J usage is TRBJ2-5; perhaps TRBD2 as D (5 bases). TRBV5-3 carries the ORF label, with uncertain function. The sample taken for sequencing was peripheral blood. The source of this sequence is a woman aged 55-70 years with active or convalescent COVID-19. The CDR3 is CARMSWGAKTQYF. CDR3 in DNA: TGTGCCAGAATGTCCTGGGGAGCGAAGACCCAGTACTTC.